This T cell receptor beta chain was sequenced during a study of T cells in tumors after PD-1 blockade. Study-level results: Roughly 42% of tumor TCR clonotypes were also found in blood.

CDR3 size: 15 residues. V was shortened by 2 bases and J by 1 base, with 12 bases between the two germline ends. The germline V gene has CDR1 LGHNA and CDR2 YSLEER. As for this clone: No antigen is known for it.

Clones were read by immunoSEQ multiplex PCR, and TCRdb kept only the in-frame ones, dropping some. Found here are around 34,000 clones, roughly 73% of them singletons; the top ten hold around 38%. This clonotype originated in a human donor with basal cell carcinoma. The V gene is TRBV4-3, the J gene TRBJ2-7, with D unresolved. The starting material was PBMCs, obtained after anti-PD-1 treatment. The CDR3 reads CASSQSQTGSYEQYF. CDR3 nucleotides: TGCGCCAGCAGCCAATCCCAGACTGGATCCTACGAGCAGTACTTC.